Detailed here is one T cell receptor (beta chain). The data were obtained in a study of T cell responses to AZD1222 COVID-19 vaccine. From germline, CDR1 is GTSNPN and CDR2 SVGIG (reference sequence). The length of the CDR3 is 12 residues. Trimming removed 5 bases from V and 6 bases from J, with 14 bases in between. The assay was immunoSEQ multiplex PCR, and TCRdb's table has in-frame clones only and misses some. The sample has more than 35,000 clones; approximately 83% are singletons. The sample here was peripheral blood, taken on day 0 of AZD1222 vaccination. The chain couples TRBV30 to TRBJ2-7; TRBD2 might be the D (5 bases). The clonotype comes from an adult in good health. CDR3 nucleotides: TGTGCCTGGTCACACGGCCGGGGCGAGCAGTACTTC. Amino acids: CAWSHGRGEQYF.